Here is one T cell receptor (beta chain) with its context. Its antigen is unknown. With 6 bases clipped from V and 1 base from J, the junction kept 7 bases outside the gene matches. The CDR3 is 16 amino acids. The sample belongs to a study of T cells in Graves' hyperthyroidism and ophthalmopathy. Study-wide context: Sampling of peripheral blood happened at initial diagnosis, prior to any treatment. Study-wide results and caveats: Most expanded thyroid clonotypes above 0.001 also appeared in blood.

The study enrolled patients aged 18 to 65 with newly diagnosed hyperthyroidism of under 2 months' duration. The diagnoses drew upon clinical symptoms, serum thyroxine and TRAb, thyroid ultrasound and orbital computed tomography. Amplified regions were TCR beta CDR3 sequences from RNA transcripts. The primer set for the first-round RT-PCR of the TCR CDR3 was HTBI. TCRdb passed the multiplex PCR reads through MiXCR, listing each CDR3 protein once. The data show nearly 750,000 distinct CDR3 sequences, with about 35% seen just once and roughly 30% held by the top ten. The TCR comes from a woman between 40 and 55 years old with Graves' hyperthyroidism. Sequencing was carried out using blood. The rearrangement joins TRBV12-3 or TRBV12-4 to TRBJ2-2; 8 bases map to TRBD1. DNA of the CDR3: TGTGCCAGCAGGATGTCCGGGACAGGGAACACCGGGGAGCTGTTTTTT. Translation: CASRMSGTGNTGELFF.